Listed here are 10 T cell receptor beta chains from one sample, sequenced in a study of shared clonotypes between healthy human individuals. Libraries were prepared by immunoSEQ multiplex PCR; TCRdb keeps only in-frame clonotypes and omits some of them. The data hold about 2.3 million clones, with 85% to 95% observed a single time. Sequencing input: naive CD4+ T cells from PBMCs. The subset here: CD45RA+ positively selected. These receptors were collected from a man younger than 30 in good health. Some clones in this sample may be carry-over from other donors' samples.

The V call is TRBV11-1, the J call TRBJ1-2; 7 bases agree with TRBD1. V gave up 5 bases and J gave up 3 bases; unmatched junction bases: 3. CDR3 length equals 13 residues. Germline V gene data show CDR1 as SGHAT and CDR2 as FQDESV (reference sequence). Written as DNA, the CDR3 is TGTGCCAGCAGCCCCGGGACAGACTATGGCTACACCTTC. The encoded protein is CASSPGTDYGYTF.

The chain carries TRBV18 and TRBJ2-7; D possibly matches TRBD1 or TRBD2 (5 bases each). This CDR3 contains 14 residues. CDR1 KGHSH and CDR2 LQKENI come from the germline V gene. V gave up 4 bases and J gave up 1 base, with 11 bases separating them. The chain's CDR3 is CASSLEGKSYEQYF. CDR3 bases: TGTGCCAGCTCACTCGAGGGGAAATCCTACGAGCAGTACTTC.

CDR3 DNA sequence: TGTGCCAGTACCCCTGGGAACCCGTACTATGGCTACACCTTC. Protein product: CASTPGNPYYGYTF. J is TRBJ1-2 and V is TRBV19; D gene unclear. The CDR3 covers 14 residues. The V gene lost 7 bases and the J gene lost 3 bases, with 15 bases spanning the gap. Germline V lookup: CDR1 LNHDA, CDR2 SQIVND (reference sequence).

The chain combines TRBV2 with TRBJ2-7; 10 bases are shared with TRBD2. CDR1 is SNHLY and CDR2 is FYNNEI in the germline V gene. V lost 7 bases, J lost 3 bases, and 6 bases stayed unmatched. CDR3 size: 14 residues. The CDR3 loop reads CASNKGLALYEQYF. The CDR3 DNA is TGTGCCAGCAATAAGGGACTAGCGCTCTACGAGCAGTACTTC.

This clone is a singleton in its sample. The gene calls are TRBV28 and TRBJ2-5, with 11 bases matching TRBD2. This CDR3 has 16 amino acids. With V trimmed by 5 bases and J by 2 bases, 7 bases remained unmatched. Per germline, CDR1 MDHEN and CDR2 SYDVKM. In DNA form, the CDR3 reads TGTGCCAGCAGTCCTTCGGGACTAGCGGTACAAGAGACCCAGTACTTC. Translating gives CASSPSGLAVQETQYF.

This rearrangement joins TRBV29-1 to TRBJ2-5; maybe TRBD2 (5 bases). The CDR3 has 12 residues. Germline V gene lookup returns CDR1 SQVTM and CDR2 ANQGSEA. The V gene lost 7 bases and the J gene lost 2 bases, with 11 bases spanning the gap. The CDR3 sequence is CSATSAQETQYF. In nucleotides, the CDR3 is TGCAGCGCCACTAGTGCACAAGAGACCCAGTACTTC.

This chain connects TRBV15 to TRBJ2-1, with 7 bases that match TRBD1. CDR1 LNHNV and CDR2 YYDKDF come from the germline V gene (reference sequence). V gave up 4 bases and J gave up 2 bases; unmatched junction bases: 5. This CDR3 comprises 15 residues. CDR3 sequence: CATSTRQGTYNEQFF. The CDR3 DNA sequence: TGTGCCACCAGCACACGACAGGGTACCTACAATGAGCAGTTCTTC. Variable domain in full (rest from reference TRBV15 and TRBJ2-1): DAMVIQNPRYQVTQFGKPVTLSCSQTLNHNVMYWYQQKSSQAPKLLFHYYDKDFNNEADTPDNFQSRRPNTSFCFLDIRSPGLGDTAMYLCATSTRQGTYNEQFFGPGTRLTVL.

In its sample, this clone was seen once. The rearrangement uses TRBV5-1 and TRBJ2-1; no reliable D call. Germline V gives CDR1 SGHRS, CDR2 YFSETQ. Deletions cut 2 bases from V and 2 bases from J, with 11 bases between. The CDR3 consists of 15 residues. The CDR3 loop reads CASSFTTLPYNEQFF. CDR3 in DNA: TGCGCCAGCAGCTTCACAACGTTGCCCTACAATGAGCAGTTCTTC. Looking up the rest from reference TRBV5-1 and TRBJ2-1 gives the full variable domain: KAGVTQTPRYLIKTRGQQVTLSCSPISGHRSVSWYQQTPGQGLQFLFEYFSETQRNKGNFPGRFSGRQFSNSRSEMNVSTLELGDSALYLCASSFTTLPYNEQFFGPGTRLTVL.

This chain joins TRBV6-6 and TRBJ2-4; perhaps TRBD2 as D (6 bases). This CDR3 has 15 residues. The V end was cut by 4 bases, the J end by 6 bases, with 16 bases between. Germline CDR1 reads MNHNY; CDR2 reads SVGAGI (reference sequence). The CDR3 coding sequence is TGTGCCAGCAGTTCCTTCGGGGGAATGGGAAACATTCAGTACTTC. As protein: CASSSFGGMGNIQYF.

The chain combines TRBV25-1 with TRBJ1-2; 9 bases line up with TRBD1. Germline CDR1 is MGHDK and CDR2 is SYGVNS. The CDR3 sequence is 15 residues long. The junction had 10 bases not matched to a gene; V was cut back by 3 bases and J by 8 bases. The CDR3: CASSDSGQGMGGYTF. CDR3 nucleotide sequence: TGTGCCAGCAGTGATAGTGGACAGGGGATGGGCGGCTACACCTTC.